These 10 T cell receptor beta chains came from one sample sequenced in a study of T cell repertoires in cytomegalovirus infection. From the reads, TCRdb called clonotypes with MiXCR, one entry per CDR3 protein. The sample contains around 530,000 distinct CDR3 sequences, about 30% of which appear only once. The sample consisted of PBMCs. The receptors shown here come from a human donor in good health (CMV status not recorded). Some clones in this sample may be carry-over from other donors' samples.

This clonotype was recorded a few times. The J gene is TRBJ2-1, the V gene TRBV20-1; the match to TRBD2 covers 10 bases. The CDR3 is 19 amino acids. CDR1 and CDR2 (germline): DFQATT, SNEGSKA (reference sequence). V shed 0 bases, J shed 0 bases, and the junction held 11 bases outside the gene matches. The DNA for the CDR3 is TGCAGTGCTAGAGATCTGGTTAGCGGGAGGCCTAGCTCCTACAATGAGCAGTTCTTC. Translating gives CSARDLVSGRPSSYNEQFF.

V gene TRBV9 combines with J gene TRBJ2-3; no clear D gene. Germline V lookup: CDR1 SGDLS, CDR2 YYNGEE. The CDR3 totals 12 residues. Trimming took off 0 bases at V and 5 bases at J, with 4 bases between the two ends. The CDR3 nucleotides are TGTGCCAGCAGCGTAGATCGAGATACGCAGTATTTT. It encodes CASSVDRDTQYF. The full variable domain, its missing parts supplied by reference TRBV9 and TRBJ2-3, is DSGVTQTPKHLITATGQRVTLRCSPRSGDLSVYWYQQSLDQGLQFLIQYYNGEERAKGNILERFSAQQFPDLHSELNLSSLELGDSALYFCASSVDRDTQYFGPGTRLTVL.

V and J are TRBV20-1 and TRBJ2-5, with 10 nucleotides matching TRBD2. Per the germline V gene, CDR1 is DFQATT and CDR2 is SNEGSKA (reference sequence). The CDR3 is made up of 16 amino acids. J gave up 5 bases and V 1 base, and 10 bases lay outside the gene matches. Written as DNA, the CDR3 is TGCAGTGCTAGAGTCTTTGGAGCGGGAGGGATGGAGACCCAGTACTTC. Translation gives CSARVFGAGGMETQYF.

This clonotype was recorded a few times. This chain uses TRBV28 with TRBJ1-2; weak D call: TRBD1 (6 bases). CDR1 and CDR2 (germline): MDHEN, SYDVKM. With 7 bases removed from V and 3 bases from J, the gap between germline ends came to 12 bases. The CDR3 is made up of 13 amino acids. CDR3: CASIGQSHYGYTF. In DNA form, the CDR3 reads TGTGCCAGCATCGGACAGTCACACTATGGCTACACCTTC.

This clonotype has more than one count but fewer than ten. This sequence joins TRBV11-2 and TRBJ1-1; 7 nucleotides align to TRBD1. The V and J ends lost 3 bases and 7 bases, in that order; junction bases with no gene match: 14. Germline CDR1 and CDR2: SGHAT and FQNNGV. The CDR3 totals 16 residues. CDR3 sequence: CASSFHIGTASFEAFF. In DNA form, the CDR3 reads TGTGCCAGCAGCTTCCACATCGGGACAGCCTCCTTTGAAGCTTTCTTT.

V usage is TRBV6-2 or TRBV6-3 and J usage is TRBJ2-7; 7 bases are a match to TRBD1. Germline lookup yields CDR1 MNHEY and CDR2 SVGEGT. J gave up 2 bases and V 5 bases, and 6 bases lay outside the gene matches. The length of the CDR3 is 14 residues. CDR3 sequence reads: CASSNLTGPYEQYF. In DNA form, the CDR3 reads TGTGCCAGCAGTAACTTGACAGGGCCCTACGAGCAGTACTTC.

This clonotype was seen only once. The chain joins TRBV9 to TRBJ1-6; D unclear. This CDR3 region has 9 residues. CDR1 is SGDLS, CDR2 YYNGEE, per germline. Trimming shortened V by 8 bases and J by 10 bases, and 4 bases separated the two germline ends. CDR3 residues: CASGSPLHF. The CDR3 coding sequence is TGTGCCAGTGGATCACCCCTCCACTTT.

This clonotype showed up many times. The rearrangement joins TRBV12-3 or TRBV12-4 to TRBJ1-5; 7 bases are shared with TRBD1. V was clipped by 2 bases and J by 2 bases; unmatched bases: 6. This CDR3 contains 16 residues. CDR3: CASSLWLGGGNQPQHF. The CDR3 DNA is TGTGCCAGCAGTTTATGGTTAGGGGGCGGCAATCAGCCCCAGCATTTT.

This chain uses TRBV7-2 with TRBJ2-3; D possibly corresponds to TRBD1 (5 bases). There are 13 residues in the CDR3. Germline V gene lookup returns CDR1 SGHTA and CDR2 FQGNSA. Trimming shortened V by 3 bases and J by 4 bases, and 8 bases separated the two germline ends. This CDR3 reads CASSLGPPDTQYF. The CDR3 bases are TGTGCCAGCAGCTTGGGGCCTCCAGATACGCAGTATTTT.

There are a few counts of this clonotype. The chain uses TRBV29-1 and TRBJ2-1; 11 bases align to TRBD2. The V and J ends lost 4 bases and 5 bases, in that order; junction bases with no gene match: 10. CDR1 SQVTM and CDR2 ANQGSEA come from the germline V gene. The CDR3 spans 16 residues. CDR3 nucleotide sequence: TGCAGCGTTGGGTTTACTAGCGGGAGAGGGGACAATGAGCAGTTCTTC. Its translation: CSVGFTSGRGDNEQFF.